A selection of T cell receptor beta chains follows, all from one sample in a study of vaccination and CD4 T cells after COVID-19. These receptors have no known antigen. TCRdb reprocessed the PCR reads via MiXCR and lists one record per CDR3 protein. The table includes more than 6,500 distinct CDR3 sequences, around 46% detected once. Sequences were obtained from CD4+ T cells from blood, cultured in vitro. The receptors stem from a human donor in good health. CDR3s include the opening cysteine and the closing phenylalanine or tryptophan. Each record gives: D gene, clone size, V gene, J gene, CDR3 DNA, CDR3 protein. The D gene is left open where the match is weak. Not every row has a clone size; where given, it reads once, few, many or a size class.

D: .
size: few
V: TRBV7-8
J: TRBJ1-5
DNA: TGTGCCAGCAGCTTAGCCCCAGGTTTTGTTCCCTTTCAGCCCCAGCATTTT
CDR3: CASSLAPGFVPFQPQHF

D: .
size: few
V: TRBV19
J: TRBJ2-5
DNA: TGTGCCAGTAGTATTAGCCCCCCCCGGGCCGGGTACCAAGAGACCCAGTACTTC
CDR3: CASSISPPRAGYQETQYF

D: .
size: .
V: TRBV19
J: TRBJ1-2
DNA: TGTGCCAGTAGTCGCGGTGGGTCTAACTATGGCTACACCTTC
CDR3: CASSRGGSNYGYTF

D: .
size: .
V: TRBV6-5
J: TRBJ1-2
DNA: TGTGCCAGCAGTTACCACGACCCAGGGGATGGCTACACCTTC
CDR3: CASSYHDPGDGYTF

D: .
size: few
V: TRBV15
J: TRBJ1-1
DNA: TGTGCCACCAGCAGAGATAGGCAGGGCACTGAAGCTTTCTTT
CDR3: CATSRDRQGTEAFF

D: .
size: .
V: TRBV20-1
J: TRBJ1-2
DNA: TGCAGTGCTCTCCCTAGAGATCGGAACGTCTATGGCTACACCTTC
CDR3: CSALPRDRNVYGYTF

D: .
size: .
V: TRBV14
J: TRBJ1-2
DNA: TGTGCCAGCAGCGAAATATCCTCAGGGCGAGGCTACACCTTC
CDR3: CASSEISSGRGYTF

D: TRBD1
size: .
V: TRBV6-1
J: TRBJ2-5
DNA: TGTGCCAGCAGTGGGGCGGGACAGGCACAAGAGACCCAGTACTTC
CDR3: CASSGAGQAQETQYF

D: .
size: few
V: TRBV10-3
J: TRBJ1-5
DNA: TGTGCCATCAGTGAGTCCGGGGGGTCCGGCAATCAGCCCCAGCATTTT
CDR3: CAISESGGSGNQPQHF

D: TRBD1
size: few
V: TRBV6-5
J: TRBJ1-5
DNA: TGTGCCAGCAGTTACCAGGGACAGGGGGCTAGCAATCAGCCCCAGCATTTT
CDR3: CASSYQGQGASNQPQHF

D: .
size: .
V: TRBV20-1
J: TRBJ1-1
DNA: TGCAGTGCTAAAGGGTTGGGGCAGACAAACACTGAAGCTTTCTTT
CDR3: CSAKGLGQTNTEAFF

D: .
size: few
V: TRBV12-3/TRBV12-4
J: TRBJ1-2
DNA: TGTGCCAGCAGGGCGCTTACGGCGGGAGGCTACACCTTC
CDR3: CASRALTAGGYTF

D: .
size: few
V: TRBV6-1
J: TRBJ1-1
DNA: TGTGCCAGCAGCGAACTTGGGCGAAACACTGAAGCTTTCTTT
CDR3: CASSELGRNTEAFF

D: .
size: .
V: TRBV7-9
J: TRBJ2-6
DNA: TGTGCCAGCAGCTTTGGGGCCAACGTCCTGACTTTC
CDR3: CASSFGANVLTF

D: TRBD1
size: few
V: TRBV6-1
J: TRBJ1-6
DNA: TGTGCCACCCGCCGGAGCGCGGGGACAGGGGGTTCACCCCTCCACTTT
CDR3: CATRRSAGTGGSPLHF

D: TRBD1
size: .
V: TRBV29-1
J: TRBJ2-3
DNA: TGCAGCGTTGGAGGGACAGGGGAGTCCACAGATACGCAGTATTTT
CDR3: CSVGGTGESTDTQYF

D: .
size: .
V: TRBV7-6
J: TRBJ1-2
DNA: TGTGCCAGCAGCTTACTGGCGGGTGGGTCCCTCTATGGCTACACCTTC
CDR3: CASSLLAGGSLYGYTF

D: TRBD1
size: few
V: TRBV2
J: TRBJ1-1
DNA: TGTGCCAGCAGCACAGTTCCGGGACAGTTAGGAGCTTTCTTT
CDR3: CASSTVPGQLGAFF

D: .
size: once
V: TRBV2
J: TRBJ1-1
DNA: TGTGCCAGCAGACGTACCGGGACGGGAACTGAAGCTTTCTTT
CDR3: CASRRTGTGTEAFF

D: .
size: .
V: TRBV7-6
J: TRBJ2-2
DNA: TGTGCCAGCAGCCTGATTGATTCGAACACCGGGGAGCTGTTTTTT
CDR3: CASSLIDSNTGELFF

D: .
size: .
V: TRBV19
J: TRBJ2-5
DNA: TGTGCCAGTACCCTAGGGGGGGATCTCCAAGAGACCCAGTACTTC
CDR3: CASTLGGDLQETQYF

D: TRBD2
size: .
V: TRBV6-1
J: TRBJ2-5
DNA: TGTGCCAGCAGTGGGCCAGCGGGAGCCGAAGAGACCCAGTACTTC
CDR3: CASSGPAGAEETQYF